These 21 T cell receptor beta chains were all obtained from the same sample, sequenced in a study of T cell repertoires in cytomegalovirus infection. TCRdb ran MiXCR on the reads and lists one entry per CDR3 protein. The sample has around 290,000 distinct CDR3 sequences, about 25% seen once. Sequencing input: PBMCs. Receptors were obtained from a human donor in good health (CMV status not recorded). Some clones in this sample may be carry-over from other donors' samples.

This clonotype was recorded a few times. The chain uses TRBV25-1 and TRBJ2-5; D unresolved. This CDR3 contains 12 residues. Germline lookup yields CDR1 MGHDK and CDR2 SYGVNS. Between the trimmed V and J ends, which lost 5 bases and 5 bases, there was a span of 9 bases. CDR3 sequence: CASSYHGETQYF. As DNA, the CDR3 is TGTGCCAGCAGTTACCACGGGGAGACCCAGTACTTC. Full variable domain (rest looked up from reference TRBV25-1 and TRBJ2-5): EADIYQTPRYLVIGTGKKITLECSQTMGHDKMYWYQQDPGMELHLIHYSYGVNSTEKGDLSSESTVSRIRTEHFPLTLESARPSHTSQYLCASSYHGETQYFGPGTRLLVL.

This clonotype was detected only a few times. V and J are TRBV5-5 and TRBJ2-4; D ambiguous. CDR1 is SGHKS and CDR2 is YYEKEE in the germline V gene (reference sequence). V lost 4 bases to trimming and J lost 0 bases, with 8 bases between them. There are 14 residues in the CDR3. CDR3 DNA: TGTGCCAGCAGCCCTGTCTTAGCCAAAAACATTCAGTACTTC. It specifies CASSPVLAKNIQYF.

This clonotype was detected many times. The chain couples TRBV6-2 or TRBV6-3 to TRBJ1-5, with D perhaps TRBD1 (6 bases). CDR1 and CDR2 (germline): MNHEY, SVGEGT. The CDR3 is 14 amino acids. V shed 8 bases and J shed 6 bases, with 17 bases lying between them. CDR3 coding DNA: TGTGCCAGCCTCGGACAGCCCTCAGGTCAGCCCCAGCATTTT. It encodes CASLGQPSGQPQHF.

The chain employs TRBV28 and TRBJ1-3; 9 bases fit TRBD1. The germline gives CDR1 MDHEN, CDR2 SYDVKM. The V segment lost 10 bases and the J segment 7 bases; nucleotides outside the gene matches: 5. CDR3 size: 12 residues. The DNA for the CDR3 is TGTGCCATACAGGGGGCTCTGAACACCATATATTTT. Protein sequence: CAIQGALNTIYF.

This clonotype was picked up a small number of times. The chain joins TRBV18 to TRBJ1-4; D unclear. V lost 4 bases and J 7 bases, leaving 22 bases between the germline ends. Germline V gene lookup returns CDR1 KGHSH and CDR2 LQKENI. CDR3 size: 17 residues. The CDR3 protein is CASSLNRIMLSGEKLFF. The CDR3 DNA is TGTGCCAGCTCACTCAATCGGATAATGCTGTCAGGTGAAAAACTGTTTTTT.

In this sample, this clonotype turned up many times. The chain links TRBV7-6 to TRBJ1-3, with D unclear. This CDR3 comprises 14 residues. Trimming left V 2 bases short and J 4 bases short, with 9 bases between. The germline V gene has CDR1 SGHVS and CDR2 FNYEAQ. The CDR3 region is CASSLPGGGNTIYF. CDR3 sequence (DNA): TGTGCCAGCAGCTTACCGGGAGGCGGAAACACCATATATTTT.

The chain couples TRBV28 to TRBJ1-5; D perhaps matches TRBD1 (6 bases). Trimming stripped 4 bases from V and 5 bases from J, with 12 bases between. CDR3 size: 14 residues. CDR1 is MDHEN, CDR2 SYDVKM, per germline. CDR3 amino acids: CASSSSGDYQPQHF. CDR3 bases: TGTGCCAGCAGTTCCTCAGGGGATTATCAGCCCCAGCATTTT.

This rearrangement joins TRBV29-1 to TRBJ1-1; no reliable D call. Trimming took 0 bases from V and 7 from J, leaving 9 bases between them. This CDR3 has 12 amino acids. Germline V gene data show CDR1 as SQVTM and CDR2 as ANQGSEA. CDR3 sequence reads: CSVEDLISEAFF. In DNA form, the CDR3 reads TGCAGCGTTGAAGATCTTATCAGTGAAGCTTTCTTT.

The chain joins TRBV7-3 to TRBJ2-5; perhaps TRBD2 as D (5 bases). In germline, CDR1 is SGHTA, CDR2 FQGTGA. The CDR3 totals 11 residues. Trimming cost V 8 bases and J 3 bases, with 7 bases left between them. The CDR3 sequence: CASRGEETQYF. CDR3 nucleotide sequence: TGTGCCAGCCGGGGAGAAGAGACCCAGTACTTC.

The chain couples TRBV12-3 or TRBV12-4 to TRBJ2-7, with D possibly being TRBD1 (6 bases). The CDR3 covers 13 residues. The ends were cut back, 2 bases at V and 5 bases at J, with 10 bases in the middle. The CDR3 here is CASSLTGSHEQYF. CDR3 DNA sequence: TGTGCCAGCAGTTTAACAGGGAGCCACGAGCAGTACTTC.

In its sample, this clonotype was seen a few times. The chain links TRBV6-6 to TRBJ1-5; D not resolved. This CDR3 region has 14 residues. The germline gives CDR1 MNHNY, CDR2 SVGAGI (reference sequence). V dropped 3 bases and J dropped 2 bases, with 8 bases sitting between them. CDR3 coding DNA: TGTGCCAGCAGTTATGTTGCGGGCAATCAGCCCCAGCATTTT. It translates to CASSYVAGNQPQHF.

The chain combines TRBV7-2 with TRBJ2-6, with TRBD2 matching over 12 bases. V trimming: 3 bases; J trimming: 3 bases; junction bases outside the gene matches: 6. CDR3 length: 18 amino acids. Germline assignment: CDR1 SGHTA and CDR2 FQGNSA. CDR3 in amino acids: CASSLGRLAGDGANVLTF. CDR3 nucleotide sequence: TGTGCCAGCAGCTTGGGGAGACTAGCGGGAGATGGGGCCAACGTCCTGACTTTC.

The sample holds a few counts of this clonotype. The rearrangement links TRBV6-6 to TRBJ2-7; unclear D gene. Germline V lookup: CDR1 MNHNY, CDR2 SVGAGI (reference sequence). V was pared by 5 bases and J by 7 bases, with 15 bases between. The CDR3 spans 13 residues. The CDR3 loop is CASSAPGFWEQYF. The CDR3 DNA is TGTGCCAGCAGTGCCCCCGGATTCTGGGAGCAGTACTTC.

The V gene is TRBV7-6, the J gene TRBJ2-2; TRBD2 matches 8 bases. Germline V lookup: CDR1 SGHVS, CDR2 FNYEAQ. CDR3 length: 18 amino acids. The trim removed 7 bases at V and 4 bases at J, leaving 17 bases unmatched. DNA of the CDR3: TGTGCCAGCACCCTCGTCGAGGCTAGCGGGTTCTTCACCGGGGAGCTGTTTTTT. It translates to CASTLVEASGFFTGELFF.

This clonotype came up many times. The chain links TRBV28 to TRBJ2-1, with 7 nucleotides matching TRBD2. The CDR3 runs to 12 residues. From germline, CDR1 is MDHEN and CDR2 SYDVKM. V shed 3 bases and J 9 bases; nucleotides not matched to a gene: 2. The CDR3 DNA reads TGTGCCAGCAGTTTTTCGGGGGGTGAGCAGTTCTTC. This sequence encodes CASSFSGGEQFF.

The chain carries TRBV7-2 and TRBJ2-7; TRBD2 agrees at 8 bases. This CDR3 spans 19 amino acids. J lost 6 bases, V lost 1 base, and 20 bases had no gene match. The germline V gene encodes CDR1 SGHTA and CDR2 FQGNSA. The CDR3 DNA sequence: TGTGCCAGCAGCTTAGGGTCCCGAGCCATAGCGGGACTATCTACCGAGCAGTACTTC. It encodes CASSLGSRAIAGLSTEQYF.

This chain links TRBV7-9 with TRBJ2-1, with D perhaps TRBD2 (6 bases). V was trimmed by 4 bases and J by 7 bases, leaving 17 bases between them. This CDR3 is 15 amino acids long. CDR1 is SEHNR and CDR2 is FQNEAQ in the germline V gene (reference sequence). The CDR3 region is CASSYTRSRGNEQFF. CDR3 nucleotides: TGTGCCAGCAGCTACACCAGGTCCCGGGGGAATGAGCAGTTCTTC. Filled out from reference TRBV7-9 and TRBJ2-1, the complete variable domain reads DTGVSQNPRHKITKRGQNVTFRCDPISEHNRLYWYRQTLGQGPEFLTYFQNEAQLEKSRLLSDRFSAERPKGSFSTLEIQRTEQGDSAMYLCASSYTRSRGNEQFFGPGTRLTVL.

This clonotype was observed a handful of times. This chain connects TRBV7-9 to TRBJ1-1, with TRBD1 as a possible D gene (5 bases). Germline CDR1 SEHNR, CDR2 FQNEAQ (reference sequence). The ends were cut back, 5 bases at V and 3 bases at J, with 25 bases in the middle. The length of the CDR3 is 18 residues. DNA of the CDR3: TGTGCCAGCAGCCAAACCGGGACGAGGAATTGGAGGTACACTGAAGCTTTCTTT. It translates to CASSQTGTRNWRYTEAFF.

The chain is built from TRBV2 and TRBJ2-7, with D unresolved. Per the germline V gene, CDR1 is SNHLY and CDR2 is FYNNEI. Trimming stripped 6 bases from V and 7 bases from J, with 16 bases between. The CDR3 runs to 13 residues. Here the CDR3 DNA reads TGTGCCAGCAGCGACACCTCTCCGGTGGAGCAGTACTTC. Translation gives CASSDTSPVEQYF.

The chain carries TRBV6-6 and TRBJ1-1; 10 bases match TRBD1. This CDR3 spans 16 amino acids. Per germline, CDR1 MNHNY and CDR2 SVGAGI (reference sequence). The V segment lost 0 bases and the J segment 6 bases; nucleotides outside the gene matches: 7. The CDR3 nucleotides read TGTGCCAGCAGTTACTCCCGGACAGGGGGATACGCTGAAGCTTTCTTT. Its protein is CASSYSRTGGYAEAFF.

This clonotype was seen a handful of times. The chain has TRBV20-1 and TRBJ1-1; D might be TRBD1 (5 bases). Trimming left V 5 bases short and J 0 bases short, with 10 bases between. Germline V CDR1 and CDR2: DFQATT, SNEGSKA (reference sequence). This CDR3 has 13 amino acids. Written as DNA, the CDR3 is TGCAGTGCTCTTCGGGGGGTGAACACTGAAGCTTTCTTT. Its protein is CSALRGVNTEAFF.